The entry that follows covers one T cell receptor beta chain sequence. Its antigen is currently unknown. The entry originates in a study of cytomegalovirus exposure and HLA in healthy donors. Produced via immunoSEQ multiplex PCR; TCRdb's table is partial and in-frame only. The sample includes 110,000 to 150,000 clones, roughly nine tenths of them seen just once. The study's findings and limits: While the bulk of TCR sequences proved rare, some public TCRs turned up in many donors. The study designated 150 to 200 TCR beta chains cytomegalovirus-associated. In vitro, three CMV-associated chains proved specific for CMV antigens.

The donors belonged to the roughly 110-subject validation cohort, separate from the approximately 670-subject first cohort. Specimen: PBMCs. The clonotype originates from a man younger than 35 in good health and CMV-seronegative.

The CDR3 DNA reads TGTGCCAGCAGTTTAAGCCTAGCGGGAACCTACGAGCAGTACTTC. Encoded protein: CASSLSLAGTYEQYF. This chain uses TRBV27 with TRBJ2-7; 9 bases align to TRBD2. The CDR3 consists of 15 residues. Germline V gene sequence: CDR1 MNHEY, CDR2 SMNVEV (reference sequence). After removal of 2 bases from V and 2 bases from J, the junction contained 4 bases not matched to a gene.